This TCR beta chain is from a study of CD8+CD57+ T cells in acquired aplastic anemia. The table lists this clonotype with many counts. TCR beta VDJ and CDR3 profiles were obtained from a genomic DNA template. TCRdb reanalysed the reads using MiXCR and keeps one entry per CDR3 protein. The sample contains about 190,000 distinct CDR3 sequences, roughly half of which appear only once. Sequences were obtained from sorted CD4+, CD8+, or CD8+CD57+ T cells (not recorded which) from PBMCs. This TCR was recovered from a human donor in good health, serving as a control.

CDR3 loop: CASREERGELFF. CDR3 in DNA: TGTGCCAGCAGGGAAGAAAGAGGAGAACTGTTTTTT. The chain employs TRBV6-5 and TRBJ1-4; D is ambiguous. Germline V CDR1 and CDR2: MNHEY, SVGAGI. The V end was cut by 6 bases, the J end by 12 bases, with 14 bases between. This CDR3 has 12 amino acids.